The 27 T cell receptor beta chains below were found in one sample sequenced in a study of control samples from healthy donors and cancer patients (TCRdb year 2020). The library was prepared using the immunoSEQ multiplex PCR assay. TCRdb obtained this table from immuneACCESS and retained in-frame rearrangements with V and J assigned. These tables miss some clones; where compared with another copy, unresolved V genes account for less than half of the shortfall, and the remainder is unexplained. The sample contains 200,000 or so clones, just under 95% of them found a single time. Less than 1.6% of the sample is held by the ten biggest clonotypes. The sequenced material came from blood. These receptors came from a man in his fifties in good health.

The chain employs TRBV12-3 or TRBV12-4 and TRBJ1-5; D gene ambiguous. The length of the CDR3 is 13 residues. Between the trimmed V and J ends, which lost 3 bases and 4 bases, there was a span of 7 bases. The CDR3 DNA sequence: TGTGCCAGCAGTTTCACGGGAAATCAGCCCCAGCATTTT. It codes for CASSFTGNQPQHF.

The gene calls are TRBV28 and TRBJ1-4; tentative D call: TRBD1 (6 bases). The CDR3 extends over 14 amino acids. Germline values: CDR1 MDHEN, CDR2 SYDVKM. Between the trimmed V and J ends, which lost 1 base and 8 bases, there was a span of 11 bases. The CDR3 loop reads CASSLSGVKEKLFF. In nucleotides, the CDR3 is TGTGCCAGCAGTTTATCAGGGGTCAAGGAAAAACTGTTTTTT.

The gene calls are TRBV6-5 and TRBJ2-7; D is perhaps TRBD1 or TRBD2 (5 bases each). Germline CDR1 MNHEY, CDR2 SVGAGI. The length of the CDR3 is 15 residues. V was shortened by 10 bases and J by 2 bases, with 21 bases between the two germline ends. The CDR3 sequence is CATGTSGGRTYEQYF. CDR3 nucleotide sequence: TGTGCCACAGGGACGTCCGGTGGACGAACCTACGAGCAGTACTTC.

The chain couples TRBV4-1 to TRBJ1-4; weak D call: TRBD1 (6 bases). This CDR3 contains 15 residues. The V gene lost 0 bases and the J gene lost 8 bases, with 13 bases spanning the gap. Per the germline V gene, CDR1 is MGHRA and CDR2 is YSYEKL. The CDR3 bases are TGCGCCAGCAGCCAAGATCGACAGGAGGGAGAAAAACTGTTTTTT. Translation: CASSQDRQEGEKLFF.

The rearrangement links TRBV2 to TRBJ1-2; D ambiguous. V lost 7 bases to trimming and J lost 4 bases, with 13 bases between them. The length of the CDR3 is 13 residues. The germline V gene encodes CDR1 SNHLY and CDR2 FYNNEI. The CDR3 region is CASTGSATYGYTF. CDR3 sequence (DNA): TGTGCCAGCACAGGCTCCGCCACCTATGGCTACACCTTC.

This clone has just one count. The chain combines TRBV7-8 with TRBJ1-1; TRBD1 is a possible D gene (5 bases). The CDR3 has 14 residues. The V end lost 2 bases, the J end lost 1 base, and 8 bases lay between the germline ends. Looked up from germline, CDR1 is SGHVS and CDR2 is FQNEAQ. The CDR3 DNA reads TGTGCCAGCAGCTTATCCGACAGGAACACTGAAGCTTTCTTT. It encodes CASSLSDRNTEAFF.

The chain carries TRBV15 and TRBJ1-5; D not certain. This CDR3 spans 13 amino acids. Between the trimmed V and J ends, which lost 2 bases and 1 base, there was a span of 3 bases. Germline V lookup: CDR1 LNHNV, CDR2 YYDKDF (reference sequence). The CDR3 region is CATSRRSNQPQHF. The CDR3, as DNA: TGTGCCACCAGCAGAAGGAGCAATCAGCCCCAGCATTTT.

The gene calls are TRBV10-3 and TRBJ2-1; D is unresolved. Between the trimmed V and J ends, which lost 4 bases and 10 bases, there was a span of 8 bases. The germline V gene encodes CDR1 ENHRY and CDR2 SYGVKD. CDR3 length equals 11 residues. CDR3 protein: CAISVAEEQFF. For the CDR3, the DNA is TGTGCCATCAGTGTGGCTGAGGAGCAGTTCTTC.

This chain links TRBV3-1 (or the pseudogene TRBV3-2) with TRBJ2-3, with TRBD2 matching over 8 bases. J lost 4 bases, V lost 4 bases, and 7 bases had no gene match. Germline CDR1 is LGHDT and CDR2 is YNNKEL (reference sequence). The CDR3 is made up of 15 amino acids. The CDR3 spells CASSLRSGGPDTQYF. The CDR3, as DNA: TGTGCCAGCAGCCTCAGAAGCGGGGGACCAGATACGCAGTATTTT.

The chain is built from TRBV10-2 and TRBJ1-1, with D hard to call. Trimming left V 3 bases short and J 4 bases short, with 9 bases between. From germline, CDR1 is WSHSY and CDR2 SAAADI. The CDR3 has 13 amino acids. The CDR3 sequence: CASSELGLTEAFF. As DNA, the CDR3 is TGCGCCAGCAGTGAATTAGGGCTCACTGAAGCTTTCTTT.

The V and J genes are TRBV6-5 and TRBJ2-2; 7 positions match TRBD1. V was clipped by 6 bases and J by 1 base; unmatched bases: 5. Germline lookup yields CDR1 MNHEY and CDR2 SVGAGI. The CDR3 spans 15 residues. CDR3 protein: CASRRTGLNTGELFF. CDR3 DNA sequence: TGTGCCAGCAGAAGGACAGGCCTGAACACCGGGGAGCTGTTTTTT.

This clone was recorded once. The chain carries TRBV6-5 and TRBJ1-4, with D tentatively TRBD1 (6 bases). The V end lost 6 bases, the J end lost 5 bases, and 16 bases lay between the germline ends. Germline-derived CDR1 and CDR2 are MNHEY and SVGAGI. The CDR3 consists of 15 residues. The CDR3 bases are TGTGCCAGCAGAACCGGGGGGCTGCTAAATGAAAAACTGTTTTTT. Protein: CASRTGGLLNEKLFF.

The chain's CDR3 is CATSRPHAEAFF. The CDR3 nucleotides are TGTGCCACCAGCAGACCCCATGCTGAAGCTTTCTTT. V is TRBV15 and J is TRBJ1-1; D uncertain. Germline-derived CDR1 and CDR2 are LNHNV and YYDKDF (reference sequence). The CDR3 consists of 12 residues. V was shortened by 2 bases and J by 6 bases, with 7 bases between the two germline ends. Together with reference TRBV15 and TRBJ1-1, the CDR3 gives the full variable domain: DAMVIQNPRYQVTQFGKPVTLSCSQTLNHNVMYWYQQKSSQAPKLLFHYYDKDFNNEADTPDNFQSRRPNTSFCFLDIRSPGLGDTAMYLCATSRPHAEAFFGQGTRLTVV.

The chain recombines TRBV7-2 with TRBJ1-1; 7 bases match TRBD1. The CDR3 runs to 16 residues. V gave up 5 bases and J gave up 3 bases; unmatched junction bases: 12. Germline V gene data show CDR1 as SGHTA and CDR2 as FQGNSA. The CDR3 nucleotides are TGTGCCAGCAGCCCGCGCCCGCAGGGACAGTACACTGAAGCTTTCTTT. Translating it yields CASSPRPQGQYTEAFF.

The V call is TRBV5-1, the J call TRBJ2-3; 14 bases are a match to TRBD2. With 4 bases clipped from V and 1 base from J, the junction kept 5 bases outside the gene matches. Germline CDR1 and CDR2: SGHRS and YFSETQ. CDR3 length equals 17 residues. The CDR3: CASSPLGLAGGTDTQYF. CDR3 nucleotides: TGCGCCAGCAGCCCCCTGGGACTAGCGGGGGGCACAGATACGCAGTATTTT.

This clone was detected only once. This same CDR3 is encoded by further DNA sequences in the sample. The rearrangement links TRBV5-1 to TRBJ2-7; perhaps D is TRBD1 or TRBD2 (5 bases each). Between the trimmed V and J ends, which lost 0 bases and 5 bases, there was a span of 15 bases. The CDR3 runs 15 residues. Germline values: CDR1 SGHRS, CDR2 YFSETQ. CDR3 region: CASSLGGTGTHEQYF. In DNA, the CDR3 is TGCGCCAGCAGCTTGGGGGGGACGGGGACCCACGAGCAGTACTTC.

This clone was detected only once. The V call is TRBV24-1, the J call TRBJ1-2; 11 nucleotides line up with TRBD1. This CDR3 is 16 amino acids long. Per the germline V gene, CDR1 is KGHDR and CDR2 is SFDVKD. The V and J ends lost 5 bases and 4 bases, in that order; junction bases with no gene match: 8. The CDR3 protein is CATSGPGQGEPYGYTF. DNA of the CDR3: TGTGCCACCAGTGGTCCGGGACAGGGGGAACCCTATGGCTACACCTTC.

The chain couples TRBV7-9 to TRBJ2-2, with D uncertain. Germline CDR1 is SEHNR and CDR2 is FQNEAQ (reference sequence). The CDR3 has 15 residues. V was shortened by 2 bases and J by 0 bases, with 7 bases between the two germline ends. CDR3 sequence: CASSLFNANTGELFF. The CDR3, as DNA: TGTGCCAGCAGCTTATTCAACGCGAACACCGGGGAGCTGTTTTTT.

This clone has a handful of counts. The chain links TRBV5-1 to TRBJ1-2; unclear D gene. This CDR3 is 15 amino acids long. V dropped 0 bases and J dropped 5 bases, with 14 bases sitting between them. Germline V CDR1 and CDR2: SGHRS, YFSETQ. The DNA for the CDR3 is TGCGCCAGCAGCTTGGGGCAGCAAAAGGGATATGGCTACACCTTC. Encoded protein: CASSLGQQKGYGYTF.

J is TRBJ1-1 and V is TRBV7-2; D ambiguous. The germline gives CDR1 SGHTA, CDR2 FQGNSA. This CDR3 is 15 amino acids long. Trimming took off 1 base at V and 4 bases at J, with 13 bases between the two ends. The CDR3 loop is CASSLVGVVGTEAFF. Written as DNA, the CDR3 is TGTGCCAGCAGCTTAGTTGGGGTTGTCGGCACTGAAGCTTTCTTT.

The chain is built from TRBV15 and TRBJ1-1, with D possibly matching TRBD1 (6 bases). The CDR3 has 14 residues. Germline values: CDR1 LNHNV, CDR2 YYDKDF (reference sequence). V lost 1 base, J lost 7 bases, and 13 bases lay in between. The DNA of the CDR3 is TGTGCCACCAGCAGAGGCAGGGGCGCAGATGAAGCTTTCTTT. It encodes CATSRGRGADEAFF.

This clone was detected once. The chain recombines TRBV19 with TRBJ2-7; TRBD1 aligns across 7 bases. The CDR3 length is 12 residues. V gave up 11 bases and J gave up 3 bases; unmatched junction bases: 7. The V gene's germline CDR1 is LNHDA and CDR2 SQIVND (reference sequence). CDR3 nucleotides: TGTGCCTCCCGGGACAGACTCTACGAGCAGTACTTC. Amino acid sequence: CASRDRLYEQYF.

The chain is built from TRBV28 and TRBJ2-6; D is unclear. This CDR3 has 15 residues. CDR1 is MDHEN, CDR2 SYDVKM, per germline. Deletions cut 1 base from V and 4 bases from J, with 8 bases between. The CDR3 coding sequence is TGTGCCAGCAGTTTATCCCCTCCAGGGGCCAACGTCCTGACTTTC. It translates to CASSLSPPGANVLTF.

The chain joins TRBV28 to TRBJ2-7; a possible D gene is TRBD2 (6 bases). The ends were cut back, 6 bases at V and 4 bases at J, with 10 bases in the middle. Germline assignment: CDR1 MDHEN and CDR2 SYDVKM. The CDR3 is made up of 12 amino acids. The CDR3 DNA reads TGTGCCAGCAGCCTTAGCGGATACGAGCAGTACGTC. Translating gives CASSLSGYEQYV.

This clone was detected only once. The CDR3 spells CASSRPGQGLSGELFF. In nucleotides, the CDR3 is TGTGCCAGCAGCCGACCGGGACAGGGTTTGAGTGGGGAGCTGTTTTTT. The chain has TRBV3-1 (or the pseudogene TRBV3-2) and TRBJ2-2, with 9 nucleotides matching TRBD1. This CDR3 spans 16 amino acids. The germline CDR1 and CDR2 sequences are LGHDT and YNNKEL (reference sequence). V lost 4 bases, J lost 8 bases, and 11 bases stayed unmatched.

The chain uses TRBV5-1 and TRBJ2-2; 7 bases fit TRBD2. V shed 7 bases, J shed 4 bases, and the junction held 13 bases outside the gene matches. Germline CDR1 is SGHRS and CDR2 is YFSETQ. CDR3 size: 16 residues. In DNA form, the CDR3 reads TGCGCCAGCGGGATTCGGACTAGTGATGGCACCGGGGAGCTGTTTTTT. This gives the protein CASGIRTSDGTGELFF.

The rearrangement links TRBV19 to TRBJ2-5; TRBD1 aligns across 7 bases. Per the germline V gene, CDR1 is LNHDA and CDR2 is SQIVND (reference sequence). With 3 bases clipped from V and 5 bases from J, the junction kept 6 bases outside the gene matches. This CDR3 comprises 14 residues. The CDR3 protein is CASSMTGQRETQYF. DNA for the CDR3: TGTGCCAGTAGTATGACAGGGCAGAGGGAGACCCAGTACTTC.